The present T cell receptor beta chain was sequenced within a study of blood T cell repertoires in COVID-19. Study information: The samples span acute and convalescent COVID-19 from the United States, Italy and Spain. PBMCs, B-cell-depleted T cells, or T cells were the source of the cDNA or gDNA that made up the material.

In the authors' workflow: Estimates of nucleated cell counts were drawn from the amplification of reference gene primers. This table comes from immunoSEQ multiplex PCR, and its TCRdb copy is limited to in-frame clones, with some not included. V, J and clone size are those of that table, while D and trimming were read from the DNA. The repertoire holds roughly 330,000 clones, with approximately 87% as singletons. Clinical history reported by participants formed the basis on which cohorts were assigned. This clonotype originated in a woman aged 30 to 39 who had recovered from COVID-19. Sequenced input: PBMCs or T cells enriched from blood (not recorded which).

CDR3 loop: CASSLVQGHSTDTQYF. As DNA, the CDR3 is TGTGCCAGCAGCTTAGTTCAGGGGCACTCTACAGATACGCAGTATTTT. This sequence joins TRBV11-2 and TRBJ2-3; D perhaps matches TRBD1 (6 bases). V was cut by 1 base and J by 3 bases, with 14 bases left in between. Germline assignment: CDR1 SGHAT and CDR2 FQNNGV. The CDR3 has 16 residues.